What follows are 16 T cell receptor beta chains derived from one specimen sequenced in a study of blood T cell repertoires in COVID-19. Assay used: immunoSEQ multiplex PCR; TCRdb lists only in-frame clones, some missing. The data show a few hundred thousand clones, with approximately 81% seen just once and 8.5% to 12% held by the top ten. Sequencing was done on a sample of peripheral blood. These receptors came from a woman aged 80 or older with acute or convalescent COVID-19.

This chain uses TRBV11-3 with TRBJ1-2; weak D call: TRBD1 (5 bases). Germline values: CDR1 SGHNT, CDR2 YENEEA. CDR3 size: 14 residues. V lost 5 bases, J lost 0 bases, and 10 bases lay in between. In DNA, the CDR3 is TGTGCCAGCAGCACCGGGGGGGCTAACTATGGCTACACCTTC. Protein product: CASSTGGANYGYTF.

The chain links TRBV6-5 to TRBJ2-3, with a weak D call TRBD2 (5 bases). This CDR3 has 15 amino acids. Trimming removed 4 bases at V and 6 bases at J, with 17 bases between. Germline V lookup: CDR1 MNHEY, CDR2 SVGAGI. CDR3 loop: CASSSPGGWRDTQYF. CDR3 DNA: TGTGCCAGCAGTTCTCCGGGCGGGTGGCGGGATACGCAGTATTTT.

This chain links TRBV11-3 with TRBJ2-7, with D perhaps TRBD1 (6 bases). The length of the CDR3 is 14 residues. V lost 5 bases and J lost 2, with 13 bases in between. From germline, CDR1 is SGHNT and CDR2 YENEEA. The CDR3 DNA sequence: TGTGCCAGCAGCCCCCGGGACAACCCCTACGAGCAGTACTTC. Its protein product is CASSPRDNPYEQYF.

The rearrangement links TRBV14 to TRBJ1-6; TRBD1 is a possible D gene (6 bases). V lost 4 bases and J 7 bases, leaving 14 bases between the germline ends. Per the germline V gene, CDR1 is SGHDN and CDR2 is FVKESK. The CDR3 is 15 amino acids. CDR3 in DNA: TGTGCCAGCAGCCCCGAGACGGGGGGCAATTCACCCCTCCACTTT. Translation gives CASSPETGGNSPLHF.

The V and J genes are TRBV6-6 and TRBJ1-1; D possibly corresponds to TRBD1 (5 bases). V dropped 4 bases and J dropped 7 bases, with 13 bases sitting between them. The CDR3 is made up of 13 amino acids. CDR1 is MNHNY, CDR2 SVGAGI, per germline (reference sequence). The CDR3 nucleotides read TGTGCCAGCAGTTCGACCCTGGGGGGTGAAGCTTTCTTT. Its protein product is CASSSTLGGEAFF.

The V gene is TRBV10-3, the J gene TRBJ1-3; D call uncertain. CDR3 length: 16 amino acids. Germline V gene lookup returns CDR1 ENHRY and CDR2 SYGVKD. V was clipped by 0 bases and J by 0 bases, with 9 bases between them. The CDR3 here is CAISESGKSSGNTIYF. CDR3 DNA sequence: TGTGCCATCAGTGAGTCCGGGAAAAGCTCTGGAAACACCATATATTTT.

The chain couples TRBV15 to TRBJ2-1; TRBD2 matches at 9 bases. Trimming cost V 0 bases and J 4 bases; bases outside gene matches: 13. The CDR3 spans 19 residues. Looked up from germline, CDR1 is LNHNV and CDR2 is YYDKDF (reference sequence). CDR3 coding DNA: TGTGCCACCAGCAGAGATTTAGAACGTAGCGGGGGCCGATACAATGAGCAGTTCTTC. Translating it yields CATSRDLERSGGRYNEQFF. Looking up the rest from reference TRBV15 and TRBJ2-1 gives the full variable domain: DAMVIQNPRYQVTQFGKPVTLSCSQTLNHNVMYWYQQKSSQAPKLLFHYYDKDFNNEADTPDNFQSRRPNTSFCFLDIRSPGLGDTAMYLCATSRDLERSGGRYNEQFFGPGTRLTVL.

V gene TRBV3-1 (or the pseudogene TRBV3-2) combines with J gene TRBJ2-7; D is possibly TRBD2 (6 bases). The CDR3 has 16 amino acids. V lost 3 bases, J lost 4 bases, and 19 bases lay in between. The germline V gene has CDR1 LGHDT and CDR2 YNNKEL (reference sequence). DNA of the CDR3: TGTGCCAGCAGCCAGGGAACGGCGGGAACAAGGTACGAGCAGTACTTC. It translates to CASSQGTAGTRYEQYF.

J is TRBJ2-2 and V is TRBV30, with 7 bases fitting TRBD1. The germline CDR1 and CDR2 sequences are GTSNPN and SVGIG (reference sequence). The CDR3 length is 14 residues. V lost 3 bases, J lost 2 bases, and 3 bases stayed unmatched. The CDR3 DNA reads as TGTGCCTGGAGCGGGGACAGAAACACCGGGGAGCTGTTTTTT. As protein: CAWSGDRNTGELFF.

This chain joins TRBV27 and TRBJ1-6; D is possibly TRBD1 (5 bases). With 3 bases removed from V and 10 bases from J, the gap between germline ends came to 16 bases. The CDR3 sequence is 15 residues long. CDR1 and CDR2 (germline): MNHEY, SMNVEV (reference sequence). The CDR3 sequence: CASSFGRGHESPLHF. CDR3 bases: TGTGCCAGCAGTTTCGGAAGGGGTCATGAATCACCCCTCCACTTT.

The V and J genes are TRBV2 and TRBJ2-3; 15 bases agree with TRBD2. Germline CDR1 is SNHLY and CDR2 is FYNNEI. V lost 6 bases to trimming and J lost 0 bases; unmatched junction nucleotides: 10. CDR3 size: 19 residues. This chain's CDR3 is CASSRMGLAGGASTDTQYF. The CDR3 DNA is TGTGCCAGCAGCCGAATGGGACTAGCGGGAGGCGCTAGCACAGATACGCAGTATTTT.

The CDR3 nucleotides read TGTGCCAGCGCGGGGACAGGGAATTCACCCCTCCACTTT. This codes for CASAGTGNSPLHF. The chain employs TRBV2 and TRBJ1-6; the match to TRBD1 covers 9 bases. The V gene's germline CDR1 is SNHLY and CDR2 FYNNEI. The CDR3 is 13 amino acids. V lost 8 bases, J lost 7 bases, and 3 bases stayed unmatched.

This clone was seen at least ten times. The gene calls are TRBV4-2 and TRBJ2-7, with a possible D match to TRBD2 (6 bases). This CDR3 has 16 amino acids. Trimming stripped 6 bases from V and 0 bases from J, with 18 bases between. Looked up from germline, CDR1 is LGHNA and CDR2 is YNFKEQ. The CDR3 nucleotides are TGTGCCAGCAGGAAAAGCCGGGACGGGAGCTCCTACGAGCAGTACTTC. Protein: CASRKSRDGSSYEQYF.

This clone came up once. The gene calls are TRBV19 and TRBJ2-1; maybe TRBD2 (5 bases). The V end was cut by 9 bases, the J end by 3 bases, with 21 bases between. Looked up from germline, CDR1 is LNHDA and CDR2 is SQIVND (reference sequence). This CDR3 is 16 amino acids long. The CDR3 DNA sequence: TGTGCCAGCACCCAAGGCAGACTATCCAACTACAATGAGCAGTTCTTC. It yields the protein CASTQGRLSNYNEQFF.

The CDR3 region has the DNA TGTGCCAGCATGAATACCCGGGACAGGGGGCTTAATGGCTACACCTTC. This sequence encodes CASMNTRDRGLNGYTF. The gene calls are TRBV7-9 and TRBJ1-2; TRBD1 matches 12 bases. The V and J ends lost 7 bases and 6 bases, in that order; junction bases with no gene match: 12. The CDR3 sequence is 16 residues long. CDR1 is SEHNR, CDR2 FQNEAQ, per germline (reference sequence).

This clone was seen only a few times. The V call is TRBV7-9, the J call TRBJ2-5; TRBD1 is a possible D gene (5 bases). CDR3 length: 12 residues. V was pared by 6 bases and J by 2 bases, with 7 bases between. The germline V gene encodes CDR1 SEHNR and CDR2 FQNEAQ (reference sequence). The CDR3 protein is CASRTEQETQYF. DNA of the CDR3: TGTGCCAGCAGGACAGAGCAAGAGACCCAGTACTTC. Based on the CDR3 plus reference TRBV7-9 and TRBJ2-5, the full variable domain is DTGVSQNPRHKITKRGQNVTFRCDPISEHNRLYWYRQTLGQGPEFLTYFQNEAQLEKSRLLSDRFSAERPKGSFSTLEIQRTEQGDSAMYLCASRTEQETQYFGPGTRLLVL.